This TCR beta chain originates from a study of blood T cell repertoires in COVID-19. Study summary: The United States, Italy and Spain were the sources of the acute and convalescent COVID-19 samples. Sample material is recorded as cDNA or gDNA derived from T cells, B-cell-depleted T cells, or PBMCs.

V lost 7 bases and J lost 0, with 8 bases in between. This CDR3 spans 13 amino acids. Germline CDR1 reads KGHDR; CDR2 reads SFDVKD. As originally analysed: Nucleated cell number was recorded as an estimate derived from reference gene primer amplification. TCRdb keeps only in-frame clones here, not all; method: immunoSEQ multiplex PCR. The DNA gave D and trimming, while V, J and clone size come from that table. The sample has 150,000 to 180,000 clones; roughly four fifths are singletons. Sequenced: peripheral blood. This clonotype was obtained from a man older than 75 with acute or convalescent COVID-19. V is TRBV24-1 and J is TRBJ2-5, with D possibly TRBD1 on 6 matching bases. CDR3 sequence: CATRDSYQETQYF. CDR3 sequence (DNA): TGTGCCACCAGGGACAGTTACCAAGAGACCCAGTACTTC.